Each of the 23 T cell receptor beta chains below was sequenced from the same sample in a study of T cell changes during pregnancy in multiple sclerosis (dated 2019 in TCRdb). Library preparation used the immunoSEQ multiplex PCR assay. TCRdb holds this immuneACCESS table with in-frame rearrangements only. Some clones are missing; in checked studies, unresolved V genes explain under half, and the rest has no known cause. For this sample there are 40,000 to 50,000 clones; 80% to 95% appear just once. The ten largest clones capture more than 3% of the sample. Sample: CD8+ T cells from peripheral blood mononuclear cells, taken after pregnancy. Every receptor here comes from a female donor with multiple sclerosis, enrolled in a pregnancy study.

The J gene is TRBJ1-1, the V gene TRBV7-9; D uncertain. The CDR3 consists of 12 residues. Per germline, CDR1 SEHNR and CDR2 FQNEAQ (reference sequence). V lost 4 bases to trimming and J lost 6 bases, with 9 bases between them. CDR3 in DNA: TGTGCCAGCAGCTCAATGAGGCCTGAAGCTTTCTTT. This sequence encodes CASSSMRPEAFF.

Written as DNA, the CDR3 is TGTGCCAGCCAGGGACTCAAGGCCTATGAGCAGTTCTTC. This gives the protein CASQGLKAYEQFF. The V and J genes are TRBV18 and TRBJ2-1; weak D call: TRBD2 (6 bases). V gave up 8 bases and J gave up 8 bases, with 16 bases separating them. Germline assignment: CDR1 KGHSH and CDR2 LQKENI. The CDR3 covers 13 residues.

The gene calls are TRBV5-1 and TRBJ2-7; 10 bases agree with TRBD2. The CDR3 is 15 amino acids. Germline-derived CDR1 and CDR2 are SGHRS and YFSETQ. V dropped 0 bases and J dropped 4; count of bases not matched to a gene: 4. The CDR3 sequence: CASSLALAGSYEQYF. CDR3 nucleotides: TGCGCCAGCAGCTTGGCACTAGCGGGAAGTTACGAGCAGTACTTC.

This chain connects TRBV7-8 to TRBJ1-6, with D perhaps matching TRBD1 (5 bases). With 1 base removed from V and 8 bases from J, the gap between germline ends came to 12 bases. The CDR3 is 15 amino acids. Per germline, CDR1 SGHVS and CDR2 FQNEAQ. Here the CDR3 reads CASSLVETDYSPLHF. CDR3 coding DNA: TGTGCCAGCAGCTTAGTTGAGACAGATTATTCACCCCTCCACTTT.

This rearrangement joins TRBV27 to TRBJ2-7; a possible D gene is TRBD2 (5 bases). Deletions cut 4 bases from V and 0 bases from J, with 13 bases between. CDR1 is MNHEY and CDR2 is SMNVEV in the germline V gene (reference sequence). The CDR3 runs to 15 residues. The CDR3 nucleotides read TGTGCCAGCAGTTCCCTGAGAGGGAGCTCCTACGAGCAGTACTTC. It yields the protein CASSSLRGSSYEQYF.

The V and J genes are TRBV7-9 and TRBJ2-1; D gene ambiguous. This CDR3 spans 16 amino acids. With 1 base removed from V and 1 base from J, the gap between germline ends came to 11 bases. Per the germline V gene, CDR1 is SEHNR and CDR2 is FQNEAQ (reference sequence). CDR3 amino acids: CASSLVSTRSYNEQFF. In nucleotides, the CDR3 is TGTGCCAGCAGCTTAGTGAGTACCAGGTCCTACAATGAGCAGTTCTTC.

The DNA of the CDR3 is TGCGCCAGCAGCTTGAGGGGGGGTGAGCAGTTCTTC. Its translation: CASSLRGGEQFF. The rearrangement uses TRBV5-1 and TRBJ2-1; D perhaps matches TRBD2 (7 bases). The CDR3 has 12 amino acids. Trimming shortened V by 1 base and J by 9 bases, and 8 bases separated the two germline ends. Germline V gene data show CDR1 as SGHRS and CDR2 as YFSETQ.

This chain connects TRBV27 to TRBJ1-1; D is perhaps TRBD1 (5 bases). The germline CDR1 and CDR2 sequences are MNHEY and SMNVEV (reference sequence). The V end was cut by 3 bases, the J end by 5 bases, with 10 bases between. There are 13 residues in the CDR3. Here the CDR3 reads CASSLGGRTEAFF. For the CDR3, the DNA is TGTGCCAGCAGTTTGGGGGGGAGAACTGAAGCTTTCTTT.

V and J are TRBV27 and TRBJ2-7, with 8 bases that match TRBD1. CDR3 length: 14 amino acids. V shed 6 bases and J 3 bases; nucleotides not matched to a gene: 7. Per the germline V gene, CDR1 is MNHEY and CDR2 is SMNVEV (reference sequence). The CDR3 sequence is CASSSGQGFYEQYF. CDR3 DNA: TGTGCCAGCAGCTCTGGACAGGGATTCTACGAGCAGTACTTC.

The chain couples TRBV18 to TRBJ2-1; TRBD2 aligns across 7 bases. From germline, CDR1 is KGHSH and CDR2 LQKENI. The CDR3 sequence is 17 residues long. V lost 1 base and J lost 5; bases outside the gene matches: 11. CDR3 sequence (DNA): TGTGCCAGCTCACCACGGAGACCTACTAGCGCCGACAATGAGCAGTTCTTC. Translating gives CASSPRRPTSADNEQFF.

The CDR3 loop is CASRSDNQETQYF. DNA for the CDR3: TGCGCCAGCAGGTCGGACAACCAAGAGACCCAGTACTTC. V is TRBV5-1 and J is TRBJ2-5; a possible D gene is TRBD1 (5 bases). CDR1 and CDR2 from the germline V gene are SGHRS and YFSETQ. The CDR3 totals 13 residues. V lost 5 bases, J lost 0 bases, and 8 bases lay in between.

The chain employs TRBV7-9 and TRBJ1-4, with unresolved D. V was trimmed by 3 bases and J by 3 bases, leaving 8 bases between them. The CDR3 is made up of 14 amino acids. CDR1 is SEHNR, CDR2 FQNEAQ, per germline (reference sequence). CDR3 residues: CASSFTGANEKLFF. The DNA for the CDR3 is TGTGCCAGCAGCTTTACCGGGGCTAATGAAAAACTGTTTTTT. Drawing the rest from reference TRBV7-9 and TRBJ1-4, the complete variable domain is DTGVSQNPRHKITKRGQNVTFRCDPISEHNRLYWYRQTLGQGPEFLTYFQNEAQLEKSRLLSDRFSAERPKGSFSTLEIQRTEQGDSAMYLCASSFTGANEKLFFGSGTQLSVL.

The rearrangement links TRBV7-9 to TRBJ2-7; D unresolved. CDR3 size: 13 residues. V lost 2 bases and J 2 bases, leaving 7 bases between the germline ends. Germline V gene data show CDR1 as SEHNR and CDR2 as FQNEAQ (reference sequence). Written as DNA, the CDR3 is TGTGCCAGCAGCTTAACATTAACCTACGAGCAGTACTTC. Its translation is CASSLTLTYEQYF. The whole variable domain, filled in from reference TRBV7-9 and TRBJ2-7, reads DTGVSQNPRHKITKRGQNVTFRCDPISEHNRLYWYRQTLGQGPEFLTYFQNEAQLEKSRLLSDRFSAERPKGSFSTLEIQRTEQGDSAMYLCASSLTLTYEQYFGPGTRLTVT.

The CDR3, as DNA: TGTGCCAGCACACCAGAGACAGGGCCACAAGAGACCCAGTACTTC. Protein product: CASTPETGPQETQYF. The chain combines TRBV7-2 with TRBJ2-5; 7 bases agree with TRBD1. Germline CDR1 reads SGHTA; CDR2 reads FQGNSA. CDR3 size: 15 residues. V shed 7 bases, J shed 2 bases, and the junction held 10 bases outside the gene matches.

The chain couples TRBV6-5 to TRBJ2-1; 8 bases are shared with TRBD1. This CDR3 comprises 15 residues. V trimming: 4 bases; J trimming: 4 bases; junction bases outside the gene matches: 6. Looked up from germline, CDR1 is MNHEY and CDR2 is SVGAGI. For the CDR3, the DNA is TGTGCCAGCAGTTTTATCGACAGGGGATACAATGAGCAGTTCTTC. This gives the protein CASSFIDRGYNEQFF.

The gene calls are TRBV5-1 and TRBJ2-7; 14 bases agree with TRBD2. Germline loops: CDR1 SGHRS, CDR2 YFSETQ. The V gene end was trimmed by 4 bases and the J gene end by 3 bases; junction bases not matched to a gene: 9. This CDR3 contains 17 residues. The DNA for the CDR3 is TGCGCCAGCAGCATCTCCGGGACTAGCGGGAGAGGCTACGAGCAGTACTTC. This codes for CASSISGTSGRGYEQYF.

J is TRBJ1-1 and V is TRBV27; 8 bases are a match to TRBD1. The CDR3 has 15 residues. Germline-derived CDR1 and CDR2 are MNHEY and SMNVEV (reference sequence). After removal of 7 bases from V and 2 bases from J, the junction contained 9 bases not matched to a gene. CDR3 in DNA: TGTGCCAGCATCCCGGGGGACAGGATAAACACTGAAGCTTTCTTT. It encodes CASIPGDRINTEAFF.

The V and J genes are TRBV7-3 and TRBJ1-2; D is undetermined. Trimming stripped 0 bases from V and 4 bases from J, with 18 bases between. Germline V gives CDR1 SGHTA, CDR2 FQGTGA. CDR3 size: 17 residues. The CDR3 nucleotides read TGTGCCAGCAGCTTAACCGGCGGCGCCGAACCCTCCTATGGCTACACCTTC. It codes for CASSLTGGAEPSYGYTF.

The chain links TRBV4-2 to TRBJ1-1; D not resolved. Germline V lookup: CDR1 LGHNA, CDR2 YNFKEQ. This CDR3 contains 13 residues. Trimming pared 0 bases from V and 2 bases from J, leaving 4 bases between. CDR3 in amino acids: CASSQDVNTEAFF. The DNA for the CDR3 is TGTGCCAGCAGCCAAGATGTAAACACTGAAGCTTTCTTT.

The chain combines TRBV29-1 with TRBJ1-1; TRBD1 might be the D (5 bases). V lost 7 bases, J lost 8 bases, and 17 bases lay in between. The germline gives CDR1 SQVTM, CDR2 ANQGSEA. CDR3 length: 12 amino acids. The CDR3 region has the DNA TGCAGCGAATGGGACTTGCGGGCAGAAGCTTTCTTT. This encodes CSEWDLRAEAFF.

The rearrangement links TRBV6-1 to TRBJ1-3; 7 bases match TRBD1. Unmatched junction bases numbered 1, after V lost 1 base and J lost 1 base. This CDR3 comprises 15 residues. Germline CDR1 reads MNHNS; CDR2 reads SASEGT. CDR3 sequence reads: CASSEGTGSGNTIYF. The DNA for the CDR3 is TGTGCCAGCAGTGAAGGGACAGGATCTGGAAACACCATATATTTT.

This sequence joins TRBV27 and TRBJ1-5; D not resolved. The CDR3 is 14 amino acids. Trimming took 0 bases from V and 2 from J, leaving 5 bases between them. The germline V gene has CDR1 MNHEY and CDR2 SMNVEV (reference sequence). The CDR3 sequence is CASSLSRGNQPQHF. CDR3 nucleotide sequence: TGTGCCAGCAGTTTATCTCGGGGCAATCAGCCCCAGCATTTT.

This chain connects TRBV19 to TRBJ2-7, with TRBD1 matching over 9 bases. Trimming took 3 bases from V and 5 from J; bases not matched to a gene: 8. CDR1 LNHDA and CDR2 SQIVND come from the germline V gene (reference sequence). The CDR3 loop spans 15 amino acids. CDR3 amino acids: CASSIVTGTGNEQYF. CDR3 nucleotide sequence: TGTGCCAGTAGTATCGTAACCGGGACAGGGAACGAGCAGTACTTC.